The source of this T cell receptor (beta chain) is a study of early T cells in non-severe SARS-CoV-2 infection. Study-wide context: Sequenced material consisted of bulk RNA (from unsorted whole blood), and chains were unpaired. Findings of the study overall: Matching against VDJdb likely underestimated virus-specific expansions, favoring anti-spike CD8.

The library protocol tagged individual cDNA molecules with unique molecular identifiers. TCRdb re-derived calls from the 5' RACE reads in MiXCR, one entry per CDR3 protein. In the table there are tens of thousands of distinct CDR3 sequences, about 5% of which are singletons. This clonotype came up a few times. Its cognate antigen is unknown. Germline assignment: CDR1 SQVTM and CDR2 ANQGSEA. This CDR3 contains 14 residues. V gave up 6 bases and J gave up 2 bases; unmatched junction bases: 7. The sequenced sample was whole blood. The J gene is TRBJ1-2, the V gene TRBV29-1, with 9 bases lining up with TRBD1. The receptor was derived from an adult who was a healthcare worker with PCR-confirmed SARS-CoV-2 infection or an uninfected control (not recorded which). The CDR3 protein is CSVTGQGPNYGYTF. The CDR3 coding sequence is TGCAGCGTGACTGGACAGGGGCCAAACTATGGCTACACCTTC.